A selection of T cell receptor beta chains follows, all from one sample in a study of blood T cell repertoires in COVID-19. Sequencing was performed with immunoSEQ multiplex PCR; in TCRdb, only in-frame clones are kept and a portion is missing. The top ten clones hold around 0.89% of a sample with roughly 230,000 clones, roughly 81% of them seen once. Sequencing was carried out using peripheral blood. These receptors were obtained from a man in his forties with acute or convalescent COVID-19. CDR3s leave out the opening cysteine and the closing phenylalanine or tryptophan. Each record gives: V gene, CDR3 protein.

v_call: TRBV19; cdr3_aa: ASSRQGLFNQPQH
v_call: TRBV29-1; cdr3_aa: SVLQGGNEQF
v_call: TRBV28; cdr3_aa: ASSFAGFGYT
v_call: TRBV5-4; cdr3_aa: ASSSTGVIETQY
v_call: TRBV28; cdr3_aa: ASSLSIIEHRDTYEQY
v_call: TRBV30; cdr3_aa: AWQDRINQPQH
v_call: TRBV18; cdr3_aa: ASSPPPTSAVT
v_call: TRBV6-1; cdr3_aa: ASSFGQVNEQF
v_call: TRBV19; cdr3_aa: ASSIGWQGRQPQH
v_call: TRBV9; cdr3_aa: ASSPRQAGTYEQY
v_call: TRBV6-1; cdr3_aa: ASIAPGQGGEKLF
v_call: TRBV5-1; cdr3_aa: ASSLGAGMNSPLH
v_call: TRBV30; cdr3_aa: AWSGQGVGYT
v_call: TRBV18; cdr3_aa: ASSRGQGITGNTIY
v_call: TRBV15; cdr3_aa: ATSSSSAGKNTEAF
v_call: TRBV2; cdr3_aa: ASSGGSSPNNEQF
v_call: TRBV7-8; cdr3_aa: ASSLSRGPGSTDTQY
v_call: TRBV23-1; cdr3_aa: ASSPVDRVFGETQY
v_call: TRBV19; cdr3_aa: ASANPGMTGYEQY
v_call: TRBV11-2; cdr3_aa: ASTLDGGGYGYT
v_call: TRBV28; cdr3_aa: ASTSFGTSGGRNEQF
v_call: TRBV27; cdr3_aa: ASSLFGGPHHADTQY
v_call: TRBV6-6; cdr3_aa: ASSQGFYGYT
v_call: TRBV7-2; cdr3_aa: ASSLERGGKPQH
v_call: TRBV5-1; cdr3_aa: ASSERTGEKLF
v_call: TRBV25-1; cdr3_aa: ASSTAGVRDGYT
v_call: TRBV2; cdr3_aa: ASRGTVKDNQPQH
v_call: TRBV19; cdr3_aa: ASIKSRWESGGYT
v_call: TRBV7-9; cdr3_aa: ASSSFRGSTDTQY
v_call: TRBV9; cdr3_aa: ASSVVGSGSGGTEAF
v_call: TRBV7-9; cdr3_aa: ASSLPGSYEQY
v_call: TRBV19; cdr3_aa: ASSELIGQGTTEAF
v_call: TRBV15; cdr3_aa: ATSSPPYGEQY
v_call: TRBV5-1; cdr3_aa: ASSLELKNGVSGYT
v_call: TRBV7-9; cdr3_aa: ASSRTSGGAYEQY
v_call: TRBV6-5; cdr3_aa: ASSYSTGNGYT
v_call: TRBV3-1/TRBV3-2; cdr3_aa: ASSQERNFDRTGDGNIQY
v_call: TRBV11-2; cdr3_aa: ASRGTQSYEQY
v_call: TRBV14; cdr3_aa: ASSQSARDTDTQY